This entry is about one TCR beta chain. This sample was included in a study of blood T cell repertoires in COVID-19. About the research overall: The United States, Italy and Spain supplied acute and convalescent COVID-19 samples. T cells, B-cell-depleted T cells, or PBMCs supplied cDNA or gDNA.

Authors' processing steps: Reference gene primer amplification gave nucleated cell count estimates. Data came from immunoSEQ multiplex PCR; TCRdb stores just in-frame clones and leaves some out. The DNA gave D and trimming, while V, J and clone size come from that table. Of around 100,000 clones listed, more than 75% are singletons. V lost 4 bases, J lost 3 bases, and 18 bases lay in between. The CDR3 runs 16 residues. Germline lookup yields CDR1 PRHDT and CDR2 FYEKMQ (reference sequence). Sequencing was done on a sample of peripheral blood. The receptor was derived from a human donor with acute or convalescent COVID-19. The donor label of this sample is uncertain. The V gene is TRBV13, the J gene TRBJ1-1; D may be TRBD1 (5 bases). Here the CDR3 DNA reads TGTGCCAGCAGCTCCTATTCCGTTCGACAGCACACTGAAGCTTTCTTT. It encodes CASSSYSVRQHTEAFF.